Presented here are 2 T cell receptor beta chains from one specimen sequenced in a study of CD8 T cells in ankylosing spondylitis. TCRdb reanalysed the 5' RACE reads using MiXCR and keeps one entry per CDR3 protein. Counted here are around 250,000 distinct CDR3 sequences, around 11% occurring once; the ten biggest clones make up 5.5% to 8%. The sequencing sample was made of blood, either unsorted or a sorted T cell fraction (not recorded which). The receptors stem from a male donor with ankylosing spondylitis or in good health (not recorded which).

This clonotype was observed at least ten times. The V gene is TRBV19, the J gene TRBJ2-7; D call uncertain. Germline CDR1 reads LNHDA; CDR2 reads SQIVND (reference sequence). The ends were cut back, 11 bases at V and 3 bases at J, with 17 bases in the middle. CDR3 length equals 13 residues. The CDR3 bases are TGTGCCTCGAGTAAGACCCTACGCTACGAGCAGTACTTC. As protein: CASSKTLRYEQYF. Based on the CDR3 plus reference TRBV19 and TRBJ2-7, the full variable domain is DGGITQSPKYLFRKEGQNVTLSCEQNLNHDAMYWYRQDPGQGLRLIYYSQIVNDFQKGDIAEGYSVSREKKESFPLTVTSAQKNPTAFYLCASSKTLRYEQYFGPGTRLTVT.

In the case of this clonotype: This sequence may be a read error, since a much larger clone differs from it by one base. The V and J genes are TRBV2 and TRBJ1-2; the D gene is possibly TRBD1 (6 bases). The CDR3 runs to 13 residues. CDR1 is SNHLY, CDR2 FYNNEI, per germline. The CDR3 DNA follows: TGTGCCAGCAGTGAATACAGGGTGTATGCCTACACCTTC. As protein: CASSEYRVYAYTF.